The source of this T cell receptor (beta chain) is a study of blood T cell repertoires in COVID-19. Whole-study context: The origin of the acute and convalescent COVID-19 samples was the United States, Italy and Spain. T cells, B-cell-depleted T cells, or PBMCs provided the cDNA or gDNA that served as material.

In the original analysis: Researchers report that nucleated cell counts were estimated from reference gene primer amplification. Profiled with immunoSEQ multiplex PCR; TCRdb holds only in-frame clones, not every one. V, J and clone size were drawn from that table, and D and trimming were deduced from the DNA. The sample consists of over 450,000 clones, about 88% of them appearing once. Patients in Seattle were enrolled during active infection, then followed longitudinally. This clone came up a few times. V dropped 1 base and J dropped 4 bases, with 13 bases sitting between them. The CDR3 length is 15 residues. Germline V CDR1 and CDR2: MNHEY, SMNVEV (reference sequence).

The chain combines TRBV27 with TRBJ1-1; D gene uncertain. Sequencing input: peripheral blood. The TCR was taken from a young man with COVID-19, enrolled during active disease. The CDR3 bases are TGTGCCAGCAGTTTATTGCGGGAGACGTTCACTGAAGCTTTCTTT. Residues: CASSLLRETFTEAFF.